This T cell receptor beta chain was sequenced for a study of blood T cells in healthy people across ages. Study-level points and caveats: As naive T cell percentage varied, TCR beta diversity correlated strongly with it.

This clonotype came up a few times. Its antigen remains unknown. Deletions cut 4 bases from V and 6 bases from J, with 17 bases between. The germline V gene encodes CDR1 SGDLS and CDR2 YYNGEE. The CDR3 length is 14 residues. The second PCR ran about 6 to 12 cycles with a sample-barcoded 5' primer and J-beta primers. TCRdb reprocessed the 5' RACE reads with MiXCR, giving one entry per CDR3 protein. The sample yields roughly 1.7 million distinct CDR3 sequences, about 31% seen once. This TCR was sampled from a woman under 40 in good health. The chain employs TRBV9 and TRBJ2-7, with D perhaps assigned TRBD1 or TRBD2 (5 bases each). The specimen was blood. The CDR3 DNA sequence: TGTGCCAGCAGCTTTCGCCAGGGAGATGGCGAGCAGTACTTC. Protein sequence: CASSFRQGDGEQYF.